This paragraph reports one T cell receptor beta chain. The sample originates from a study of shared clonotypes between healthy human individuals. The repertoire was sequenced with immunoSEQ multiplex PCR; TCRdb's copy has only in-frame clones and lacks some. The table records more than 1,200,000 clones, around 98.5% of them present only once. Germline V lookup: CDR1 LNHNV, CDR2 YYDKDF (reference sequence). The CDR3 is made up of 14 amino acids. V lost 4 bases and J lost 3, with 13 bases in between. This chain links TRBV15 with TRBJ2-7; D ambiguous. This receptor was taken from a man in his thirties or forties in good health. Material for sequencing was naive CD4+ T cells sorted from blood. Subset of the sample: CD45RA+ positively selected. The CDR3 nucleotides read TGTGCCACCAGCAAAATCCAAGGGTACTACGAGCAGTACTTC. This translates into CATSKIQGYYEQYF.